The present entry profiles one T cell receptor beta chain with its context. The source of the sample is a study of CD8 T cells in Susac syndrome. Reverse transcription of about 0.45 to 1 ug RNA was performed with random hexamers. An immunoSEQ multiplex PCR amplified TCR beta CDR3 over 54 Vbeta and 13 Jbeta. TCRdb re-derived calls from the immunoSEQ multiplex PCR reads in MiXCR, one entry per CDR3 protein. The sample carries about 300,000 distinct CDR3 sequences, about 88% recorded once. Per germline, CDR1 SQVTM and CDR2 ANQGSEA. This CDR3 comprises 12 residues. V shed 7 bases and J shed 5 bases, with 11 bases lying between them.

J is TRBJ2-2 and V is TRBV29-1; D is ambiguous. The sample was CD8+ T cells from PBMCs. The clonotype comes from a human donor with multiple sclerosis. Here the CDR3 reads CSAPEETGELFF. CDR3 nucleotide sequence: TGCAGCGCCCCCGAGGAGACCGGGGAGCTGTTTTTT.